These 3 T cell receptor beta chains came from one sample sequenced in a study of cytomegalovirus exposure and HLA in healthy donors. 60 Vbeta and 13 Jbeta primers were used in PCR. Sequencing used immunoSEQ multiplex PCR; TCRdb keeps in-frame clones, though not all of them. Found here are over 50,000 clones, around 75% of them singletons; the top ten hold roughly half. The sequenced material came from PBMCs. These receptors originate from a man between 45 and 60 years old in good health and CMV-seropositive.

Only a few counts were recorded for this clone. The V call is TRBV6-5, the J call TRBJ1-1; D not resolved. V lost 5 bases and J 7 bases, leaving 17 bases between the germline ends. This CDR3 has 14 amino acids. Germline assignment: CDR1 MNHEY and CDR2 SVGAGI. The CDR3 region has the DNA TGTGCCAGCAGTCCGAAAAAACGCACAATTGAAGCTTTCTTT. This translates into CASSPKKRTIEAFF.

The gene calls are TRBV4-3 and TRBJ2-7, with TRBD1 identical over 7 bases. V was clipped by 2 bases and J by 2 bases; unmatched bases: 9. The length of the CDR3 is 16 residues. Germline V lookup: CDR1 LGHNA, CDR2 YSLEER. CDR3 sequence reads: CASSQLTGTVTYEQYF. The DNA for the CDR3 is TGCGCCAGCAGCCAACTTACCGGGACAGTGACCTACGAGCAGTACTTC.

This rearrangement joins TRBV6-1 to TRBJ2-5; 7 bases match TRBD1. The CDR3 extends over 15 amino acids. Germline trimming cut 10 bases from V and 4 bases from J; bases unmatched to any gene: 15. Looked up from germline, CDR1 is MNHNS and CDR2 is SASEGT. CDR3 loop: CAILRGDRVSETQYF. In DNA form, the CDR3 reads TGTGCCATCCTTCGCGGAGACAGGGTATCAGAGACCCAGTACTTC.